Described below is a single T cell receptor beta chain sequence and its context. CD4+ cells yielded CD45RA+ naive and CD45RA-negative memory subsets. This specimen belongs to a study of shared clonotypes between healthy human individuals. Researchers divided each subset's genomic DNA evenly across several immunoSEQ plates. TCRdb's copy holds only in-frame clones and misses some; the assay was immunoSEQ multiplex PCR. The sample lists about 600,000 clones; 97% were seen once. The source is a woman aged 30 to 39 in good health. The source material was naive CD4+ T cells sorted from blood. As for subset: CD45RA+ positively selected.

For the CDR3, the DNA is TGCAGCGGCACTAGCGGGAGGGGGCAGTACTTC. The encoded protein is CSGTSGRGQYF. The genes are TRBV29-1 and TRBJ2-7, with 13 positions matching TRBD2. The CDR3 covers 11 residues. J gave up 9 bases and V 7 bases, and 3 bases lay outside the gene matches. CDR1 and CDR2 from the germline V gene are SQVTM and ANQGSEA.